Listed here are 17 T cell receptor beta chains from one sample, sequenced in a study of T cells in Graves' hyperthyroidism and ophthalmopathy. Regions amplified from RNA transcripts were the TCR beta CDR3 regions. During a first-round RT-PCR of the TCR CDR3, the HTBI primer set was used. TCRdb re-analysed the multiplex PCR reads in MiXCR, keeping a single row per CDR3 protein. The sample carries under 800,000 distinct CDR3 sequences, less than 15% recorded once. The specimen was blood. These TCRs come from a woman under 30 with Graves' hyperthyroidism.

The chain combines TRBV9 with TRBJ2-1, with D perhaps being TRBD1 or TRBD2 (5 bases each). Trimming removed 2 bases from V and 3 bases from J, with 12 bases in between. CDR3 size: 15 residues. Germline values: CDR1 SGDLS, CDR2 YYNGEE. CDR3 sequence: CASSVSGTLYNEQFF. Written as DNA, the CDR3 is TGTGCCAGCAGCGTTTCTGGGACCCTCTACAATGAGCAGTTCTTC.

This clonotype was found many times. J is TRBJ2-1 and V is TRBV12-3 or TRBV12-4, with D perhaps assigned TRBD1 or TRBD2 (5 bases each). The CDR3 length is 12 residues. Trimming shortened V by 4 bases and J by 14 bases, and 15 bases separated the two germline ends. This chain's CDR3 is CASSSGTQGKFF. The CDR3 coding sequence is TGTGCCAGCAGTTCCGGGACCCAAGGGAAGTTCTTC.

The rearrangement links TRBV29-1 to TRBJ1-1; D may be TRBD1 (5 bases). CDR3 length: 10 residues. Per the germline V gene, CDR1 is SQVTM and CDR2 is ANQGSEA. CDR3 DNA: TGCAGTTTCGATAGGGGTGAAGCTTTCTTT. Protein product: CSFDRGEAFF.

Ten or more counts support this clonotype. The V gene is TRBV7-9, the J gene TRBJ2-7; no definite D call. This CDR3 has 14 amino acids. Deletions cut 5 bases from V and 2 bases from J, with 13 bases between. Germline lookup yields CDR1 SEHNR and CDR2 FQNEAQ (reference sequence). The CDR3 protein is CASSPRTAPYEQYF. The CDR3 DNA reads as TGTGCCAGCAGCCCCCGGACGGCACCCTACGAGCAGTACTTC. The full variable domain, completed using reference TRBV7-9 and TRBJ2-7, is DTGVSQNPRHKITKRGQNVTFRCDPISEHNRLYWYRQTLGQGPEFLTYFQNEAQLEKSRLLSDRFSAERPKGSFSTLEIQRTEQGDSAMYLCASSPRTAPYEQYFGPGTRLTVT.

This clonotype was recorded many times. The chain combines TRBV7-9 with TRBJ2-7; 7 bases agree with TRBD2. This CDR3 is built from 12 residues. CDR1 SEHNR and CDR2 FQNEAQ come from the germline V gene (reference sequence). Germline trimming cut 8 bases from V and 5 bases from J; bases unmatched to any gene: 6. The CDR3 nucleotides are TGTGCCAGCTCTTGGGGGGGGGACGAGCAGTACTTC. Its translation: CASSWGGDEQYF.

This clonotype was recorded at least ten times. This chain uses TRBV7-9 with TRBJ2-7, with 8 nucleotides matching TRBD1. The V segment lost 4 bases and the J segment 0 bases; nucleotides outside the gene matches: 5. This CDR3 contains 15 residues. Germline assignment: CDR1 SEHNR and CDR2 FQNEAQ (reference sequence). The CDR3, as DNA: TGTGCCAGCAGCTCGGGACAGGCGCTCTCCTACGAGCAGTACTTC. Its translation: CASSSGQALSYEQYF.

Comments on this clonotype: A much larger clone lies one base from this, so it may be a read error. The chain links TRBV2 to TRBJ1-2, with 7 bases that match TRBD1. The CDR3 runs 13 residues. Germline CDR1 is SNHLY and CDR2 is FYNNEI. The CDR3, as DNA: TGTGCCAGCAGTCAGGGGGGGAACTATGGCCACACCTTC. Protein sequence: CASSQGGNYGHTF.

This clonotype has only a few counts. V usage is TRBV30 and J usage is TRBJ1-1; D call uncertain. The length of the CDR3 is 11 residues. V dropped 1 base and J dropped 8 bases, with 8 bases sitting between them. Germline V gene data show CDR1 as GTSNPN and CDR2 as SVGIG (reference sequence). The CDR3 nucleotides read TGTGCCTGGAGTGAGCGAGCCGAAGCTTTCTTT. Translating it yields CAWSERAEAFF.

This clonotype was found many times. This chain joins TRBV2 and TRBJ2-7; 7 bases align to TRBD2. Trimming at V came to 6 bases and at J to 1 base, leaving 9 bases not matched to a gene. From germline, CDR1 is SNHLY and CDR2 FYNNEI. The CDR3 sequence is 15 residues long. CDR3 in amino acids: CASRWSGEVSYEQYF. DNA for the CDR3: TGTGCCAGCAGGTGGAGCGGGGAAGTATCCTACGAGCAGTACTTC.

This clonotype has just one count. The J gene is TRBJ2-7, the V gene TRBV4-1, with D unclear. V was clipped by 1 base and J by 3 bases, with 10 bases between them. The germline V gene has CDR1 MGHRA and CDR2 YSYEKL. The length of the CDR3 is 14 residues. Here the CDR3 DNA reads TGCGCCAGCAGCCAAGTTGTGGGGAACTACGAGCAGTACTTC. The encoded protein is CASSQVVGNYEQYF.

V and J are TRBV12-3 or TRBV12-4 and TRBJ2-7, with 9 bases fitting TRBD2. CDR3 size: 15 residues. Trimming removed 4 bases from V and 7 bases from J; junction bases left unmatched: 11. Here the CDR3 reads CASSSGAGGPGEQYF. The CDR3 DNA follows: TGTGCCAGCAGTTCAGGTGCGGGAGGGCCGGGGGAGCAGTACTTC.

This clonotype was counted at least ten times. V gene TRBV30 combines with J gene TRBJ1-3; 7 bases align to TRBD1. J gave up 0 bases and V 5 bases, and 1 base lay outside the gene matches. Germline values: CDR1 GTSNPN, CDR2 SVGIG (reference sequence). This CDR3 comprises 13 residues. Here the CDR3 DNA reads TGTGCCTGGGGGACAGCCTCTGGAAACACCATATATTTT. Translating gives CAWGTASGNTIYF. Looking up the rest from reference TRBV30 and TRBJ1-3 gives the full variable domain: SQTIHQWPATLVQPVGSPLSLECTVEGTSNPNLYWYRQAAGRGLQLLFYSVGIGQISSEVPQNLSASRPQDRQFILSSKKLLLSDSGFYLCAWGTASGNTIYFGEGSWLTVV.

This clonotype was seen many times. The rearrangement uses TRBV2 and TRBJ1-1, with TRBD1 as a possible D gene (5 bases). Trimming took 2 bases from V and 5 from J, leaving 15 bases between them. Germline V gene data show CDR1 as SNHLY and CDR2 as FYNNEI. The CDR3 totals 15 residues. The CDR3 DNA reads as TGTGCCAGCAGTGAAAGTGGCGGGACTGGGACTGAAGCTTTCTTT. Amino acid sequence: CASSESGGTGTEAFF.

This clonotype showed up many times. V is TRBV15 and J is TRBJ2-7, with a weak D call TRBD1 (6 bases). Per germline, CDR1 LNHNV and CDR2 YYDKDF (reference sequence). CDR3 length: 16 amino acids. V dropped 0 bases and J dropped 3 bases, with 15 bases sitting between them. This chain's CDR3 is CATSRDRGQFGYEQYF. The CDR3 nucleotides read TGTGCCACCAGCAGAGATAGAGGACAGTTTGGCTACGAGCAGTACTTC. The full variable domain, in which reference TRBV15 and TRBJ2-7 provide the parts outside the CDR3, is DAMVIQNPRYQVTQFGKPVTLSCSQTLNHNVMYWYQQKSSQAPKLLFHYYDKDFNNEADTPDNFQSRRPNTSFCFLDIRSPGLGDTAMYLCATSRDRGQFGYEQYFGPGTRLTVT.

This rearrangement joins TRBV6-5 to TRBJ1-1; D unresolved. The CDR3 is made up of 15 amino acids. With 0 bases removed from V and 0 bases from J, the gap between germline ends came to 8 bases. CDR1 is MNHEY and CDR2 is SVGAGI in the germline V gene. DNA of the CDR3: TGTGCCAGCAGTTACTCATTCCGGTTGAACACTGAAGCTTTCTTT. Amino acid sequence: CASSYSFRLNTEAFF.

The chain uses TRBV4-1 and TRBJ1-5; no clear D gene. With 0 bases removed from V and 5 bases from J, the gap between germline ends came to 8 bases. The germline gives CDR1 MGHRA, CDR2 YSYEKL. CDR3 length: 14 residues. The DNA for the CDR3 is TGCGCCAGCAGCCAAGATAGCTCGGATCAGCCCCAGCATTTT. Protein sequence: CASSQDSSDQPQHF.

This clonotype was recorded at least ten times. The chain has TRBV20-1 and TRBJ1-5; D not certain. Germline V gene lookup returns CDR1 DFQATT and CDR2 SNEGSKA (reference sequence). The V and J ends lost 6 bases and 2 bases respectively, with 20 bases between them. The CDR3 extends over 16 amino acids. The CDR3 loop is CSAQTYKERGNQPQHF. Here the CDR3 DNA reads TGCAGTGCCCAAACCTATAAGGAAAGGGGCAATCAGCCCCAGCATTTT.